These T cell receptor beta chains were read from a single sample in a study of vaccination and CD4 T cells after COVID-19. TCRdb reprocessed the PCR reads with MiXCR, giving one entry per CDR3 protein. This table holds 9,000 to 13,000 distinct CDR3 sequences, 40% to 50% found once. Their recognized antigens are unknown. Sequencing input: CD4+ T cells from blood, cultured in vitro. Receptors were obtained from a human donor who had recovered from COVID-19. The CDR3 runs from the conserved cysteine through the conserved F or W. Fields, in order: clone size, D gene, V gene, J gene, CDR3 protein, CDR3 DNA. D genes are given only for firm matches. The listing skips clone size in some rows; elsewhere it reads once, few, many or a size class.

clone_size: .; d_call: .; v_call: TRBV5-4; j_call: TRBJ1-2; cdr3_aa: CASSGLQGKRYGYTF; cdr3_nt: TGTGCCAGCAGCGGACTACAGGGCAAGCGGTATGGCTACACCTTC
clone_size: .; d_call: .; v_call: TRBV6-1; j_call: TRBJ2-5; cdr3_aa: CASSLMPGETQYF; cdr3_nt: TGTGCCAGCAGTCTTATGCCTGGAGAGACCCAGTACTTC
clone_size: .; d_call: TRBD1; v_call: TRBV27; j_call: TRBJ1-2; cdr3_aa: CASRMTGGKYGYTF; cdr3_nt: TGTGCCAGCAGAATGACAGGGGGCAAATATGGCTACACCTTC
clone_size: .; d_call: TRBD1; v_call: TRBV5-8; j_call: TRBJ1-1; cdr3_aa: CASSLQGAREAFF; cdr3_nt: TGTGCCAGCAGCTTGCAGGGGGCCCGTGAAGCTTTCTTT
clone_size: few; d_call: TRBD2; v_call: TRBV6-1; j_call: TRBJ2-2; cdr3_aa: CASSGVRGGNTGELFF; cdr3_nt: TGTGCCAGCAGTGGGGTCCGGGGGGGGAACACCGGGGAGCTGTTTTTT
clone_size: few; d_call: .; v_call: TRBV19; j_call: TRBJ1-2; cdr3_aa: CASRSPGINGYTF; cdr3_nt: TGTGCCAGTAGATCCCCCGGCATCAATGGCTACACCTTC
clone_size: .; d_call: .; v_call: TRBV5-4; j_call: TRBJ1-1; cdr3_aa: CASSLAGVGTEAFF; cdr3_nt: TGTGCCAGCAGCTTGGCAGGGGTGGGGACTGAAGCTTTCTTT
clone_size: few; d_call: .; v_call: TRBV4-1; j_call: TRBJ2-4; cdr3_aa: CASSHGAAYRVAKNIQYF; cdr3_nt: TGCGCCAGCAGCCATGGGGCGGCCTACAGAGTTGCCAAAAACATTCAGTACTTC
clone_size: .; d_call: .; v_call: TRBV29-1; j_call: TRBJ2-3; cdr3_aa: CSVERVHFEADTQYF; cdr3_nt: TGCAGCGTTGAGAGAGTGCACTTTGAAGCAGATACGCAGTATTTT
clone_size: .; d_call: TRBD1; v_call: TRBV6-5; j_call: TRBJ2-7; cdr3_aa: CASSYSTATGAYEQYF; cdr3_nt: TGTGCCAGCAGTTACTCGACTGCGACAGGGGCCTACGAGCAGTACTTC
clone_size: few; d_call: .; v_call: TRBV18; j_call: TRBJ1-5; cdr3_aa: CASSEKKDQPQHF; cdr3_nt: TGTGCCAGCTCAGAAAAAAAGGATCAGCCCCAGCATTTT
clone_size: .; d_call: TRBD1; v_call: TRBV12-3/TRBV12-4; j_call: TRBJ1-1; cdr3_aa: CASNPLLDRGLWGTEAFF; cdr3_nt: TGTGCCAGCAATCCCCTCCTGGACAGGGGGCTTTGGGGCACTGAAGCTTTCTTT
clone_size: few; d_call: TRBD1; v_call: TRBV6-1; j_call: TRBJ2-2; cdr3_aa: CATPGRTGETGELFF; cdr3_nt: TGTGCCACCCCCGGACGGACAGGGGAAACCGGGGAGCTGTTTTTT
clone_size: few; d_call: TRBD1; v_call: TRBV6-2/TRBV6-3; j_call: TRBJ1-5; cdr3_aa: CASRDREDQPQHF; cdr3_nt: TGTGCCAGCCGTGACAGGGAGGATCAGCCCCAGCATTTT
clone_size: .; d_call: TRBD1; v_call: TRBV20-1; j_call: TRBJ2-7; cdr3_aa: CSARSPGQSSYEQYF; cdr3_nt: TGCAGTGCTAGATCACCGGGACAGAGCTCCTACGAGCAGTACTTC
clone_size: .; d_call: .; v_call: TRBV12-3/TRBV12-4; j_call: TRBJ1-4; cdr3_aa: CASSLGWAEKLFF; cdr3_nt: TGTGCCAGCAGTTTAGGATGGGCTGAAAAACTGTTTTTT
clone_size: .; d_call: TRBD1; v_call: TRBV7-2; j_call: TRBJ1-1; cdr3_aa: CASSLEGQGYAEAFF; cdr3_nt: TGTGCCAGCAGCTTAGAGGGACAGGGTTACGCTGAAGCTTTCTTT
clone_size: .; d_call: TRBD1; v_call: TRBV11-2; j_call: TRBJ2-2; cdr3_aa: CASSSLDRAAMYRLFF; cdr3_nt: TGTGCCAGCAGCTCCCTAGACAGGGCCGCCATGTATCGGCTGTTTTTT
clone_size: .; d_call: TRBD1; v_call: TRBV25-1; j_call: TRBJ1-6; cdr3_aa: CASSKKGGQGIDSPLHF; cdr3_nt: TGTGCCAGCAGCAAGAAGGGGGGACAGGGTATCGATTCACCCCTCCACTTT
clone_size: once; d_call: .; v_call: TRBV6-5; j_call: TRBJ1-2; cdr3_aa: CASSYSGGGYTF; cdr3_nt: TGTGCCAGCAGTTACTCGGGGGGTGGCTACACCTTC
clone_size: few; d_call: .; v_call: TRBV7-2; j_call: TRBJ1-1; cdr3_aa: CASSTRPGRDTEAFF; cdr3_nt: TGTGCCAGCAGCACAAGGCCCGGGAGGGACACTGAAGCTTTCTTT
clone_size: .; d_call: TRBD2; v_call: TRBV30; j_call: TRBJ2-1; cdr3_aa: CAWSAGAGGPSRDSYNEQFF; cdr3_nt: TGTGCCTGGAGTGCAGGGGCGGGGGGGCCCTCAAGGGACTCCTACAATGAGCAGTTCTTC